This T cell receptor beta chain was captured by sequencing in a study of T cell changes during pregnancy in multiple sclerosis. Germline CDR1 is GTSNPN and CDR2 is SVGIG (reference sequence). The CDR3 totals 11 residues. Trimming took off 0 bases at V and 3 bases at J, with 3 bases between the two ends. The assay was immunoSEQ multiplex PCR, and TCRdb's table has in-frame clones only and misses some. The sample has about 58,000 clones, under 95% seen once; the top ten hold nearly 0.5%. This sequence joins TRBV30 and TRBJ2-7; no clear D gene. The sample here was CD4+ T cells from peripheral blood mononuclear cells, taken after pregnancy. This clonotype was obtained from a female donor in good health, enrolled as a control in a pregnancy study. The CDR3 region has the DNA TGTGCCTGGAGTGTTAACTACGAGCAGTACTTC. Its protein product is CAWSVNYEQYF.